The 18 T cell receptor beta chains below come from one sample, sequenced in a study of T cells after yellow fever vaccination. TCRdb reprocessed the 5' RACE reads via MiXCR and lists one record per CDR3 protein. The data show 550,000 or so distinct CDR3 sequences, with 15% to 20% seen just once and 13% to 15% held by the top ten. Material: PBMCs, obtained 15 days after the yellow fever booster vaccination. These receptors were collected from a man aged 25 to 45 who received the YFV17D yellow fever vaccine.

This chain uses TRBV12-3 or TRBV12-4 with TRBJ2-7; 8 bases are shared with TRBD1. V gave up 5 bases and J gave up 5 bases; unmatched junction bases: 11. The CDR3 is made up of 15 amino acids. This CDR3 reads CASSKTGRGLDEQYF. CDR3 sequence (DNA): TGTGCCAGCAGTAAAACGGGCAGGGGGCTCGACGAGCAGTACTTC.

This chain connects TRBV9 to TRBJ2-7; D may correspond to TRBD1 or TRBD2 (5 bases each). The length of the CDR3 is 16 residues. With 2 bases removed from V and 7 bases from J, the gap between germline ends came to 22 bases. The germline V gene encodes CDR1 SGDLS and CDR2 YYNGEE. The CDR3: CASSVGSLPGGSEQYF. CDR3 coding DNA: TGTGCCAGCAGCGTTGGGTCCCTACCTGGGGGTAGTGAGCAGTACTTC.

The chain is built from TRBV7-9 and TRBJ1-2; D not certain. The CDR3 contains 11 residues. The germline V and J ends were trimmed by 1 base and 6 bases, with 3 bases remaining between them. Germline loops: CDR1 SEHNR, CDR2 FQNEAQ (reference sequence). CDR3 region: CASSLDDGYTF. CDR3 nucleotides: TGTGCCAGCAGCTTAGACGATGGCTACACCTTC.

This clonotype has just a few counts. The CDR3 sequence is CASSPQWPHTQYF. The CDR3 DNA is TGTGCCAGCAGCCCTCAGTGGCCCCATACGCAGTATTTT. The V gene is TRBV27, the J gene TRBJ2-3; D not certain. Germline V CDR1 and CDR2: MNHEY, SMNVEV (reference sequence). V was clipped by 6 bases and J by 7 bases, with 14 bases between them. This CDR3 is 13 amino acids long.

The chain carries TRBV9 and TRBJ2-7; D possibly corresponds to TRBD2 (5 bases). Germline V gives CDR1 SGDLS, CDR2 YYNGEE. The CDR3 extends over 14 amino acids. Trimming pared 0 bases from V and 2 bases from J, leaving 9 bases between. CDR3 sequence: CASSVGGSAYEQYF. The CDR3, as DNA: TGTGCCAGCAGCGTAGGTGGTAGCGCCTACGAGCAGTACTTC.

This clonotype has only a few counts. V is TRBV18 and J is TRBJ2-5, with D possibly being TRBD2 (6 bases). The germline V and J ends were trimmed by 6 bases and 2 bases, with 10 bases remaining between them. The CDR3 length is 13 residues. The germline gives CDR1 KGHSH, CDR2 LQKENI. The CDR3 spells CASSGTHQETQYF. Here the CDR3 DNA reads TGTGCCAGCTCCGGGACTCATCAAGAGACCCAGTACTTC.

The table lists this clonotype with a few counts. Here the CDR3 reads CASSLFSWSNEQFF. The CDR3 coding sequence is TGTGCCAGCAGTTTATTCAGTTGGTCCAATGAGCAGTTCTTC. The chain is built from TRBV28 and TRBJ2-1; no clear D gene. This CDR3 region has 14 residues. Germline V lookup: CDR1 MDHEN, CDR2 SYDVKM. V was clipped by 1 base and J by 6 bases, with 10 bases between them.

CDR3 sequence: CSASTYSGPNTDTQYF. In DNA, the CDR3 is TGCAGTGCTAGTACTTATAGCGGGCCGAACACAGATACGCAGTATTTT. The rearrangement links TRBV20-1 to TRBJ2-3; the match to TRBD2 covers 7 bases. This CDR3 comprises 16 residues. Trimming removed 3 bases from V and 2 bases from J; junction bases left unmatched: 11. Per the germline V gene, CDR1 is DFQATT and CDR2 is SNEGSKA (reference sequence).

This clonotype occurred a few times. The V and J genes are TRBV10-1 and TRBJ1-5, with 8 bases aligning to TRBD1. The germline gives CDR1 WNHNN, CDR2 SYGVQD (reference sequence). This CDR3 has 13 amino acids. Trimming cost V 10 bases and J 5 bases; bases outside gene matches: 7. CDR3: CATRGQVHQPQHF. The CDR3 DNA follows: TGCGCCACCAGGGGACAGGTTCATCAGCCCCAGCATTTT.

The genes are TRBV6-2 or TRBV6-3 and TRBJ2-7; D is unresolved. Trimming stripped 2 bases from V and 5 bases from J, with 4 bases between. The CDR3 sequence is 11 residues long. The V gene's germline CDR1 is MNHEY and CDR2 SVGEGT. CDR3 in DNA: TGTGCCAGCAGTTACCCGAACGAGCAGTACTTC. It codes for CASSYPNEQYF.

The chain carries TRBV5-1 and TRBJ2-2; TRBD1 matches at 10 bases. Germline CDR1 and CDR2: SGHRS and YFSETQ. This CDR3 comprises 15 residues. Germline trimming cut 5 bases from V and 4 bases from J; bases unmatched to any gene: 5. CDR3 bases: TGCGCCAGCAGTTCCGGGACAGGGGCCACCGGGGAGCTGTTTTTT. Translated: CASSSGTGATGELFF.

This clonotype was found a few times. The chain is built from TRBV5-3 and TRBJ1-5; D is unclear. TRBV5-3 is labeled an ORF, and its function is uncertain. The CDR3 is made up of 14 amino acids. V shed 2 bases and J shed 9 bases, with 15 bases lying between them. DNA of the CDR3: TGTGCCAGAAGCTTAGACTCACCACGGTGGCCCCAGCATTTT. As protein: CARSLDSPRWPQHF.

The chain recombines TRBV20-1 with TRBJ2-5; TRBD2 aligns across 12 bases. V lost 3 bases and J lost 5; bases outside the gene matches: 1. The CDR3 runs to 13 residues. From germline, CDR1 is DFQATT and CDR2 SNEGSKA (reference sequence). DNA of the CDR3: TGCAGTGCTAGCCTAGCGGGAGGGGAGACCCAGTACTTC. This encodes CSASLAGGETQYF.

This clonotype was observed a handful of times. The chain uses TRBV5-1 and TRBJ2-1, with 11 bases matching TRBD2. The CDR3 is 14 amino acids. V dropped 4 bases and J dropped 7; count of bases not matched to a gene: 4. Per the germline V gene, CDR1 is SGHRS and CDR2 is YFSETQ. The CDR3 nucleotides are TGCGCCAGCAGCGAGGGACTAGCGGCGAATGAGCAGTTCTTC. It is translated as CASSEGLAANEQFF.

The V gene is TRBV6-1, the J gene TRBJ2-2, with TRBD2 matching 8 bases. The V gene's germline CDR1 is MNHNS and CDR2 SASEGT. The CDR3 contains 15 residues. The V segment lost 7 bases and the J segment 6 bases; nucleotides outside the gene matches: 10. CDR3 region: CASNRLALGAGELFF. The CDR3 DNA follows: TGTGCCAGCAATCGACTAGCGTTAGGTGCCGGGGAGCTGTTTTTT.

This chain joins TRBV6-1 and TRBJ2-5; TRBD2 agrees at 9 bases. The CDR3 spans 18 residues. The V gene's germline CDR1 is MNHNS and CDR2 SASEGT. The V and J ends lost 5 bases and 3 bases, in that order; junction bases with no gene match: 16. DNA for the CDR3: TGTGCCAGCAGTCCCCGGTCTAGCGGGATTTTTGTAAAAGAGACCCAGTACTTC. It is translated as CASSPRSSGIFVKETQYF.

This clonotype turned up a few times. V usage is TRBV5-4 and J usage is TRBJ2-1, with a tentative D call TRBD2 (5 bases). In germline, CDR1 is SGHNT, CDR2 YYREEE (reference sequence). The V and J ends lost 6 bases and 4 bases respectively, with 17 bases between them. The CDR3 sequence is 15 residues long. CDR3 amino acids: CASNPKDSLYNEQFF. The CDR3 DNA reads as TGTGCCAGCAACCCAAAGGACTCTTTATACAATGAGCAGTTCTTC.

The chain has TRBV7-9 and TRBJ2-5; TRBD2 agrees at 7 bases. Unmatched junction bases numbered 9, after V lost 2 bases and J lost 6 bases. This CDR3 contains 15 residues. Germline loops: CDR1 SEHNR, CDR2 FQNEAQ (reference sequence). For the CDR3, the DNA is TGTGCCAGCAGCTTATTGCGGGAGAACCCAAAGACCCAGTACTTC. Encoded protein: CASSLLRENPKTQYF.